This is a list of T cell receptor delta chains from one sample in a study of Vδ1+ human thymocytes. TCRdb reapplied CATT to the multiplex PCR reads. Of about 55,000 delta-chain clones listed, about 16% are singletons. Source material: Vdelta1+ gamma-delta thymocytes from the thymus. The receptors were gathered from a boy under two years old who had congenital heart surgery. Both conserved end residues are part of each CDR3. The D gene is left open where the match is weak. Size is stated for part of the rows, as once, few or many counts, or as a class when the clone is expanded.

j_call v_call clone_size d_call cdr3_aa cdr3_nt
TRDJ1 TRDV1 few NA CALGEPRKTSPPTDKLIF TGTGCTCTTGGGGAACCGCGAAAGACTTCCCCTCCCACCGATAAACTCATCTTT
TRDJ1 TRDV1 few TRDD2 CALGECLPTCLWGYTDKLIF TGTGCTCTTGGGGAATGCCTTCCTACCTGTCTCTGGGGGTACACCGATAAACTCATCTTT
TRDJ1 TRDV1 NA TRDD3 CALGEPPGLSNLWGILYTDKLIF TGTGCTCTCGGGGAACCCCCGGGCCTTTCCAATCTTTGGGGGATTTTGTACACCGATAAACTCATCTTC
TRDJ1 TRDV1 few NA CALGELSSYTDKLIF TGTGCTCTTGGGGAACTCTCCTCGTACACCGATAAACTCATCTTT
TRDJ1 TRDV1 NA NA CALGEVSLPMYRGRNKLIF TGTGCTCTTGGGGAAGTCTCCCTACCCATGTACCGGGGGAGGAATAAACTCATCTTT
TRDJ1 TRDV2 few NA CACDWGVYTDKLIF TGTGCCTGTGACTGGGGGGTGTACACCGATAAACTCATCTTT
TRDJ1 TRDV1 NA TRDD3 CALGELGLYWGIGTDKLIF TGTGCTCTTGGGGAACTCGGCTTATACTGGGGGATAGGCACCGATAAACTCATCTTT
TRDJ1 TRDV2 few TRDD3 CACDTVVTVWGTNKLIF TGTGCCTGTGACACCGTAGTAACGGTCTGGGGGACCAATAAACTCATCTTT
TRDJ1 TRDV1 NA TRDD3 CALGSPLLPTWGVLGDTGADKLIF TGTGCCCTTGGGTCCCCGCTCCTTCCTACCTGGGGCGTACTGGGGGATACGGGCGCCGATAAACTCATCTTT
TRDJ3 TRDV2 medium-sized NA CACLQRGSSWDTRQMFF TGTGCCTGCCTCCAGAGGGGTAGCTCCTGGGACACCCGACAGATGTTTTTC
TRDJ1 TRDV1 few NA CALGYHISSGTDKLIF TGTGCTCTTGGGTATCATATTTCCTCGGGCACCGATAAACTCATCTTT
TRDJ1 TRDV1 NA TRDD3 CALGELGPRPYWGITDKLIF TGTGCTCTTGGGGAACTGGGGCCCCGCCCGTACTGGGGGATTACCGATAAACTCATCTTT
TRDJ1 TRDV1 few NA CALGAAKATDKLIF TGTGCTCTTGGGGCCGCTAAGGCCACCGATAAACTCATCTTT
TRDJ1 TRDV1 NA TRDD3 CALGEGDWGILRYTDKLIF TGTGCTCTTGGGGAAGGGGATTGGGGGATACTCCGGTACACCGATAAACTCATCTTT
TRDJ1 TRDV1 few TRDD3 CALGELPSFLLLLGDGGYTDKLIF TGTGCTCTTGGGGAACTCCCATCCTTCCTTCTTCTACTGGGGGATGGGGGGTACACCGATAAACTCATCTTT
TRDJ1 TRDV1 NA TRDD3 CALGEFTTPRGIPPKLIF TGTGCTCTTGGGGAATTTACTACTCCCCGGGGGATACCTCCCAAACTCATCTTT
TRDJ1 TRDV1 few NA CALGGLLPYYTDKLIF TGTGCTCTTGGGGGCCTTCTTCCTTACTACACCGATAAACTCATCTTT
TRDJ1 TRDV1 few TRDD3 CALGELGWGIQLRGYTDKLIF TGTGCTCTTGGGGAACTTGGCTGGGGGATACAATTGCGTGGGTACACCGATAAACTCATCTTT
TRDJ1 TRDV1 few TRDD3 CALGVILGKYTDKLIF TGTGCTCTTGGGGTTATACTGGGGAAGTACACCGATAAACTCATCTTT
TRDJ1 TRDV1 few TRDD3 CALGDSRRDGGYWSYTDKLIF TGTGCTCTTGGGGACTCCCGGAGGGATGGGGGATACTGGTCGTACACCGATAAACTCATCTTT
TRDJ1 TRDV1 NA TRDD3 CALGVPPWGYWGIRYTDKLIF TGTGCTCTTGGGGTACCCCCTTGGGGGTACTGGGGGATACGGTACACCGATAAACTCATCTTT
TRDJ1 TRDV1 NA NA CALGELTGTRTDKLIF TGCGCTCTTGGGGAACTTACGGGTACGAGGACCGATAAACTCATCTTT
TRDJ1 TRDV1 NA NA CALGEDFTWALTDKLIF TGTGCTCTTGGGGAGGATTTCACCTGGGCCCTAACCGATAAACTCATCTTT
TRDJ1 TRDV1 NA NA CALGDPSYGPRGTDKLIF TGTGCTCTTGGGGATCCTTCGTACGGGCCCAGGGGAACCGATAAACTCATCTTT
TRDJ1 TRDV1 NA TRDD3 CALLLGDTDKLIF TGTGCCTTACTACTGGGGGACACCGATAAACTCATCTTT
TRDJ1 TRDV1 few TRDD3 CALGELPHRGILDTDKLIF TGTGCTCTTGGGGAACTTCCTCACCGGGGGATACTGGACACCGATAAACTCATCTTT
TRDJ1 TRDV1 NA NA CALGESRSYRGDKLIF TGTGCTCTTGGGGAAAGTCGCTCCTACCGGGGGGATAAACTCATCTTT
TRDJ1 TRDV1 NA TRDD3 CALGELTSPFLGTVLGDTPRDKLIF TGTGCTCTTGGGGAACTGACGTCCCCCTTTTTAGGGACGGTACTGGGGGATACCCCTCGGGATAAACTCATCTTT
TRDJ1 TRDV1 NA NA CALGPTSYLGDPYFYTDKLIF TGTGCTCTTGGGCCCACTTCCTACTTGGGGGATCCTTATTTTTACACCGATAAACTCATCTTT
TRDJ2 TRDV1 few NA CALGEASAFSVRGMTAQLFF TGTGCTCTTGGGGAAGCGTCGGCCTTTTCTGTTAGGGGCATGACAGCACAACTCTTCTTT
TRDJ3 TRDV2 many TRDD3 CACGSLGDKRKCWDTRQMFF TGTGCCTGTGGCTCACTGGGGGATAAACGGAAGTGTTGGGACACCCGACAGATGTTTTTC
TRDJ1 TRDV1 NA NA CALGERSLPDKLIF TGTGCTCTTGGGGAACGATCTTTGCCCGATAAACTCATCTTT
TRDJ1 TRDV1 few TRDD3 CALGGPYWGIRRYTDKLIF TGTGCTCTTGGGGGACCGTACTGGGGGATTCGCCGGTACACCGATAAACTCATCTTT
TRDJ1 TRDV1 NA TRDD3 CALGGLPSYWGTTGTDKLIF TGTGCTCTTGGGGGCCTTCCTTCGTACTGGGGGACTACGGGGACCGATAAACTCATCTTT
TRDJ1 TRDV1 NA NA CALGSKLPTYWGPGVTDKLIF TGTGCTCTTGGGAGTAAGCTTCCTACTTACTGGGGGCCGGGCGTCACCGATAAACTCATCTTT
TRDJ1 TRDV1 NA NA CALGDNLPPDKLIF TGTGCTCTTGGGGACAACCTTCCCCCCGATAAACTCATCTTT
TRDJ1 TRDV1 NA TRDD3 CALGDLLGDHTDKLIF TGTGCTCTTGGGGACCTACTGGGGGATCACACCGATAAACTCATCTTT
TRDJ1 TRDV2 medium-sized NA CACDTGKDWADKLIF TGTGCCTGTGACACCGGAAAGGACTGGGCCGATAAACTCATCTTT
TRDJ1 TRDV1 NA TRDD3 CALGDFLPVLGDTRADKLIF TGTGCTCTTGGGGACTTCCTCCCTGTACTGGGGGATACGAGGGCCGATAAACTCATCTTT
TRDJ1 TRDV1 NA NA CALGELGRYQPYTDKLIF TGTGCTCTTGGGGAACTTGGACGTTACCAGCCGTACACCGATAAACTCATCTTT
TRDJ1 TRDV1 NA TRDD3 CALGGPRAGGLNTDKLIF TGTGCTCTTGGGGGTCCCCGTGCTGGGGGTCTCAACACCGATAAACTCATCTTT
TRDJ1 TRDV1 NA TRDD3 CALGELYGVLGDGDKLIF TGTGCTCTTGGGGAACTCTATGGTGTACTGGGGGATGGGGATAAACTCATCTTT
TRDJ1 TRDV1 NA NA CALGELSSMGSYTDKLIF TGTGCTCTTGGGGAACTTTCCTCGATGGGGTCGTACACCGATAAACTCATCTTT
TRDJ1 TRDV1 few TRDD3 CALGEFVLGDTEGTDKLIF TGTGCTCTTGGGGAATTCGTACTGGGGGATACGGAGGGGACCGATAAACTCATCTTT
TRDJ1 TRDV1 few TRDD3 CALGEPLLRVRGIPSYTDKLIF TGTGCTCTTGGGGAACCCCTCCTACGTGTCCGGGGGATACCGTCGTACACCGATAAACTCATCTTT
TRDJ1 TRDV1 few TRDD3 CALGLTSYPTGGSYTDKLIF TGTGCTCTTGGGCTTACTTCCTACCCTACTGGGGGATCTTACACCGATAAACTCATCTTT
TRDJ1 TRDV1 few NA CALGDPCPTTGGWTDKPIF TGTGCTCTTGGGGATCCTTGTCCTACGACCGGGGGATGGACCGATAAACCCATCTTT
TRDJ1 TRDV1 NA TRDD3 CALGELPLWGWGDYTDKLIF TGTGCTCTTGGGGAACTTCCCCTGTGGGGATGGGGGGATTACACCGATAAACTCATCTTT
TRDJ1 TRDV1 NA TRDD3 CALGDPPGTGGYGYTDKLIF TGTGCTCTTGGGGACCCTCCAGGTACTGGGGGATACGGGTACACCGATAAACTCATCTTT
TRDJ1 TRDV1 few NA CALGERSSYIGGMIIF TGTGCTCTTGGGGAACGGTCCTCCTATATCGGAGGAATGATCATCTTT
TRDJ1 TRDV1 few NA CALGEPPPSLFGGPDKLIF TGTGCTCTTGGGGAACCACCCCCGTCCCTATTTGGGGGCCCTGATAAACTCATCTTT
TRDJ1 TRDV1 NA TRDD3 CALGDPGLPTHWGKLIF TGTGCTCTTGGGGACCCCGGCCTTCCGACACACTGGGGGAAACTCATCTTT
TRDJ1 TRDV1 NA TRDD3 CALGERWGIRKLYTDKLIF TGTGCTCTTGGGGAGCGCTGGGGGATACGGAAATTGTACACCGATAAACTCATCTTT
TRDJ1 TRDV1 few NA CALGAGYSTTYTDKLIF TGTGCTCTTGGGGCCGGGTACTCCACGACGTACACCGATAAACTCATCTTT
TRDJ1 TRDV1 few TRDD3 CALGDFPLRVLGDNDKLIF TGTGCTCTTGGGGATTTTCCCCTACGCGTACTGGGGGATAATGATAAACTCATCTTT